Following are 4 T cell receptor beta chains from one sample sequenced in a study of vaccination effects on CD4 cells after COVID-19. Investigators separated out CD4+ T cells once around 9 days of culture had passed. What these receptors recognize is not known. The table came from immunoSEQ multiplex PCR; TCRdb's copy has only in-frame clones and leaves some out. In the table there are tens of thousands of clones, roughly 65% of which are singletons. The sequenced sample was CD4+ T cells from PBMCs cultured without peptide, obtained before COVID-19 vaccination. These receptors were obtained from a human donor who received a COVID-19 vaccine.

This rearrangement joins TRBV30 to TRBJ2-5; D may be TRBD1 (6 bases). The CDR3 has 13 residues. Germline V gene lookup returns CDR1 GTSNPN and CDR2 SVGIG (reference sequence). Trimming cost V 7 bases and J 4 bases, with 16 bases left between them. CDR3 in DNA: TGTGCCTCCTCTCAGGGGTTTGCAGAGACCCAGTACTTC. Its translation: CASSQGFAETQYF.

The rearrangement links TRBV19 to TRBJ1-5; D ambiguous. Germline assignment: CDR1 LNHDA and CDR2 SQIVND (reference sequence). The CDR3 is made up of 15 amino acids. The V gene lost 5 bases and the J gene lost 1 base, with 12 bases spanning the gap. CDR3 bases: TGTGCCAGTAGTGACGCCCCGATCAGCAATCAGCCCCAGCATTTT. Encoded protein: CASSDAPISNQPQHF.

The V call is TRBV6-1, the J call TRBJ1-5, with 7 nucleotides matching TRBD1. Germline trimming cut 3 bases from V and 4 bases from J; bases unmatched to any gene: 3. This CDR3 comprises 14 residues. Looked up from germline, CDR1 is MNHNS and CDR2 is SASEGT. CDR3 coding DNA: TGTGCCAGCAGTGAGAGACAGGGTAATCAGCCCCAGCATTTT. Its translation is CASSERQGNQPQHF.

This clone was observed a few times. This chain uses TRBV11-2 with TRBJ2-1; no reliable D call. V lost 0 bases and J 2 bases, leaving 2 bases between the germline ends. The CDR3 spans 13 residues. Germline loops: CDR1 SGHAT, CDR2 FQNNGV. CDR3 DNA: TGTGCCAGCAGCTTAGAGGCCTACAATGAGCAGTTCTTC. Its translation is CASSLEAYNEQFF.